Below are 11 T cell receptor beta chains sequenced from a single sample in a study of blood T cell repertoires in COVID-19. Method: immunoSEQ multiplex PCR; TCRdb's copy keeps in-frame clones and lacks some. The sample includes tens of thousands of clones, 88% of them seen just once. Sample: peripheral blood. Every receptor here comes from a human donor with active COVID-19. The donor label of this sample is uncertain.

The chain links TRBV3-1 (or the pseudogene TRBV3-2) to TRBJ2-4; 7 bases align to TRBD1. This CDR3 is built from 14 residues. Trimming took 1 base from V and 8 from J; bases not matched to a gene: 5. Germline CDR1 reads LGHDT; CDR2 reads YNNKEL (reference sequence). The CDR3 DNA follows: TGTGCCAGCAGCCAAGGAGTCCAGGGGGACATTCAGTACTTC. Translation: CASSQGVQGDIQYF.

This sequence joins TRBV3-1 (or the pseudogene TRBV3-2) and TRBJ2-7, with D hard to call. CDR1 and CDR2 from the germline V gene are LGHDT and YNNKEL (reference sequence). Deletions cut 0 bases from V and 2 bases from J, with 5 bases between. CDR3 length equals 13 residues. Here the CDR3 DNA reads TGTGCCAGCAGCCAAGACGGAGCCTACGAGCAGTACTTC. It codes for CASSQDGAYEQYF.

The chain joins TRBV6-6 to TRBJ2-7; tentatively, D is TRBD2 (5 bases). This CDR3 has 13 residues. Trimming stripped 6 bases from V and 12 bases from J, with 21 bases between. Germline assignment: CDR1 MNHNY and CDR2 SVGAGI (reference sequence). The chain's CDR3 is CASRQRGGELLYF. DNA of the CDR3: TGTGCCAGCAGACAACGCGGAGGTGAGCTATTGTACTTC.

The chain recombines TRBV20-1 with TRBJ2-7; no clear D gene. Trimming removed 3 bases at V and 1 base at J, with 13 bases between. This CDR3 contains 14 residues. Germline V gives CDR1 DFQATT, CDR2 SNEGSKA (reference sequence). The CDR3 here is CSASRQSGSYEQYF. The CDR3 coding sequence is TGCAGTGCTAGTCGGCAGTCAGGATCCTACGAGCAGTACTTC.

The V gene is TRBV4-3, the J gene TRBJ2-6; 9 nucleotides match TRBD1. The CDR3 is 18 residues long. V lost 5 bases to trimming and J lost 1 base; unmatched junction nucleotides: 9. Germline values: CDR1 LGHNA, CDR2 YSLEER. The CDR3 nucleotides are TGCGCCAGCAGCTCCGCGGGACAGGGAGTATCTGGGGCCAACGTCCTGACTTTC. Protein sequence: CASSSAGQGVSGANVLTF.

This clone was recorded at least ten times. The chain links TRBV7-2 to TRBJ2-3, with D possibly being TRBD2 (5 bases). The CDR3 runs 13 residues. The V and J ends lost 4 bases and 13 bases respectively, with 18 bases between them. Germline lookup yields CDR1 SGHTA and CDR2 FQGNSA. CDR3 bases: TGTGCCAGCAGCTCCTATTTTGCTTTCGGGGAGTATTTT. It codes for CASSSYFAFGEYF. Looking up the rest from reference TRBV7-2 and TRBJ2-3 gives the full variable domain: GAGVSQSPSNKVTEKGKDVELRCDPISGHTALYWYRQSLGQGLEFLIYFQGNSAPDKSGLPSDRFSAERTGGSVSTLTIQRTQQEDSAVYLCASSSYFAFGEYFGPGTRLTVL.

This chain links TRBV5-1 with TRBJ2-5; TRBD1 aligns across 8 bases. V trimming: 6 bases; J trimming: 5 bases; junction bases outside the gene matches: 6. Germline CDR1 reads SGHRS; CDR2 reads YFSETQ. The CDR3 contains 13 residues. CDR3 sequence: CASNSDRVETQYF. The CDR3 bases are TGCGCCAGCAATTCGGACAGGGTCGAGACCCAGTACTTC.

This chain links TRBV18 with TRBJ2-3; the match to TRBD1 covers 7 bases. The V gene end was trimmed by 2 bases and the J gene end by 5 bases; junction bases not matched to a gene: 4. Germline V gene lookup returns CDR1 KGHSH and CDR2 LQKENI. This CDR3 has 14 amino acids. CDR3 nucleotides: TGTGCCAGCTCACCAGCGCAGGGGGTAGATACGCAGTATTTT. Encoded protein: CASSPAQGVDTQYF.

Only one count was recorded for this clone. V is TRBV7-9 and J is TRBJ1-3; unclear D gene. The CDR3 runs 13 residues. V dropped 5 bases and J dropped 0 bases, with 5 bases sitting between them. The V gene's germline CDR1 is SEHNR and CDR2 FQNEAQ (reference sequence). CDR3 sequence reads: CASSRDSGNTIYF. DNA of the CDR3: TGTGCCAGCAGCCGGGACTCTGGAAACACCATATATTTT.

CDR3 region: CASSQLGRGGEQFF. The CDR3 coding sequence is TGTGCCAGCTCACAGCTAGGCAGGGGTGGGGAGCAGTTCTTC. The chain employs TRBV18 and TRBJ2-1, with a weak D call TRBD1 (6 bases). V was pared by 4 bases and J by 10 bases, with 17 bases between. Germline V gene lookup returns CDR1 KGHSH and CDR2 LQKENI. This CDR3 contains 14 residues.

The chain joins TRBV28 to TRBJ2-7; the D gene is possibly TRBD2 (6 bases). Trimming removed 7 bases at V and 1 base at J, with 17 bases between. This CDR3 contains 15 residues. Germline CDR1 reads MDHEN; CDR2 reads SYDVKM. CDR3 loop: CASTSRGGKSYEQYF. The CDR3, as DNA: TGTGCCAGCACCTCCCGAGGAGGGAAGTCCTACGAGCAGTACTTC.